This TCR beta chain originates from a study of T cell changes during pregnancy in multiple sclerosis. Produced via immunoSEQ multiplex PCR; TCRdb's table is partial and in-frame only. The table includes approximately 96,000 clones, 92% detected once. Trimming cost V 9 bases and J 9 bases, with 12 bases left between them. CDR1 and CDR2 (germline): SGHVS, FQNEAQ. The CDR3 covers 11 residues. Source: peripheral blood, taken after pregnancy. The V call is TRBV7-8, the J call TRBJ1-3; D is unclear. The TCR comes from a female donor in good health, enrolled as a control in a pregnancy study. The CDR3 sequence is CASKGSSTIYF. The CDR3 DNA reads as TGTGCCAGTAAAGGGAGCAGCACCATATATTTT.